Below, 32 T cell receptor beta chains from the same sample are listed, as sequenced in a study of T cell clonotyping in hematopoietic cell transplantation. This table comes from immunoSEQ multiplex PCR, and its TCRdb copy is limited to in-frame clones, with some not included. Of 25,000 to 30,000 clones listed, roughly 84% are singletons. This sample's time point: recipient sample about 28 days before transplant, after cytoreduction. Here the sequenced sample was peripheral blood mononuclear cells, taken before stem cell transplant. Receptor source: a middle-aged man with acute myeloid leukemia. Some clones in this sample may be carry-over from other donors' samples.

V usage is TRBV11-3 and J usage is TRBJ1-1; D ambiguous. With 2 bases removed from V and 3 bases from J, the gap between germline ends came to 13 bases. The CDR3 consists of 15 residues. In germline, CDR1 is SGHNT, CDR2 YENEEA. The CDR3 loop is CASSLMGSRDTEAFF. Written as DNA, the CDR3 is TGTGCCAGCAGCTTAATGGGGAGTCGGGACACTGAAGCTTTCTTT.

The chain employs TRBV30 and TRBJ2-1; 12 nucleotides line up with TRBD2. Germline CDR1 is GTSNPN and CDR2 is SVGIG (reference sequence). This CDR3 contains 14 residues. V trimming: 7 bases; J trimming: 7 bases; junction bases outside the gene matches: 8. The CDR3 spells CAFDRGLAGNEQFF. For the CDR3, the DNA is TGTGCCTTCGACAGAGGACTAGCGGGGAATGAGCAGTTCTTC.

The chain has TRBV6-5 and TRBJ1-1, with TRBD1 matching over 9 bases. V dropped 2 bases and J dropped 3; count of bases not matched to a gene: 7. The CDR3 is made up of 16 amino acids. Germline CDR1 and CDR2: MNHEY and SVGAGI. This CDR3 is CASSYGDRVVHTEAFF. In DNA form, the CDR3 reads TGTGCCAGCAGTTACGGGGACAGGGTGGTGCACACTGAAGCTTTCTTT.

The CDR3 DNA is TGTGCCAGCAGCTTAAGGAGAGCACAGGGGGGGTACGAGCAGTACTTC. Translating it yields CASSLRRAQGGYEQYF. The chain joins TRBV11-3 to TRBJ2-7; TRBD1 is a possible D gene (8 bases). CDR1 SGHNT and CDR2 YENEEA come from the germline V gene. The CDR3 contains 16 residues. With 2 bases removed from V and 4 bases from J, the gap between germline ends came to 18 bases.

This chain links TRBV7-9 with TRBJ2-3; D is undetermined. Trimming cost V 2 bases and J 3 bases, with 12 bases left between them. CDR3 length: 15 amino acids. From germline, CDR1 is SEHNR and CDR2 FQNEAQ (reference sequence). The CDR3 loop reads CASSLWTGRTDTQYF. CDR3 DNA sequence: TGTGCCAGCAGCTTATGGACCGGACGTACAGATACGCAGTATTTT.

The chain carries TRBV5-6 and TRBJ1-1; 8 bases are shared with TRBD1. V lost 1 base and J lost 1; bases outside the gene matches: 0. Germline values: CDR1 SGHDT, CDR2 YYEEEE. This CDR3 has 14 residues. The CDR3 loop reads CASSLTGGNTEAFF. For the CDR3, the DNA is TGTGCCAGCAGCTTGACAGGGGGGAACACTGAAGCTTTCTTT.

The rearrangement links TRBV28 to TRBJ2-3; perhaps TRBD1 as D (5 bases). Trimming pared 4 bases from V and 4 bases from J, leaving 9 bases between. The CDR3 has 13 amino acids. Germline loops: CDR1 MDHEN, CDR2 SYDVKM. CDR3 coding DNA: TGTGCCAGCAGTTATGTGACAGCAGATACGCAGTATTTT. It is translated as CASSYVTADTQYF.

The CDR3 bases are TGTGCCAGCAGCGTTAAAGGGGCCCGGCCAATGGAGACCCAGTACTTC. This codes for CASSVKGARPMETQYF. The chain joins TRBV7-8 to TRBJ2-5; a weak D match, TRBD1 (5 bases). CDR1 and CDR2 from the germline V gene are SGHVS and FQNEAQ. The CDR3 contains 16 residues. The V and J ends lost 5 bases and 5 bases respectively, with 21 bases between them. The entire variable domain, with the rest obtained from reference TRBV7-8 and TRBJ2-5, is as follows: GAGVSQSPRYKVAKRGQDVALRCDPISGHVSLFWYQQALGQGPEFLTYFQNEAQLDKSGLPSDRFFAERPEGSVSTLKIQRTQQEDSAVYLCASSVKGARPMETQYFGPGTRLLVL.

This clone was seen once. The chain links TRBV27 to TRBJ1-3; D remains ambiguous. CDR1 is MNHEY, CDR2 SMNVEV, per germline (reference sequence). This CDR3 comprises 11 residues. V was cut by 11 bases and J by 4 bases, with 9 bases left in between. The CDR3 sequence is CAVRGGNTIYF. The CDR3, as DNA: TGTGCCGTTCGAGGGGGAAACACCATATATTTT.

V is TRBV5-4 and J is TRBJ1-2; D remains unclear. The V gene's germline CDR1 is SGHNT and CDR2 YYREEE (reference sequence). The V gene lost 3 bases and the J gene lost 2 bases, with 11 bases spanning the gap. CDR3 length equals 14 residues. The CDR3: CASSYSTENYGYTF. In DNA form, the CDR3 reads TGTGCCAGCAGCTACTCGACCGAAAACTATGGCTACACCTTC.

The CDR3 reads CASSVGGREETQYF. The CDR3 DNA follows: TGTGCCAGCAGCGTAGGTGGCAGAGAAGAGACCCAGTACTTC. The chain uses TRBV9 and TRBJ2-5, with D unresolved. Per germline, CDR1 SGDLS and CDR2 YYNGEE. The CDR3 is 14 amino acids. V was clipped by 0 bases and J by 3 bases, with 9 bases between them.

The chain recombines TRBV30 with TRBJ1-1; D unclear. The CDR3 is made up of 12 amino acids. V dropped 1 base and J dropped 7 bases, with 10 bases sitting between them. CDR1 is GTSNPN and CDR2 is SVGIG in the germline V gene (reference sequence). CDR3 in amino acids: CAWSERPGEAFF. DNA of the CDR3: TGTGCCTGGAGTGAAAGGCCAGGTGAAGCTTTCTTT.

The V gene is TRBV2, the J gene TRBJ2-1; TRBD1 agrees at 7 bases. Germline V CDR1 and CDR2: SNHLY, FYNNEI. V was pared by 3 bases and J by 9 bases, with 8 bases of the junction left unmatched. The CDR3 consists of 14 residues. CDR3 amino acids: CASSDPGTVVEQFF. The CDR3 DNA reads as TGTGCCAGCAGTGATCCCGGGACAGTTGTTGAGCAGTTCTTC.

CDR3 in amino acids: CSVRQGYGYTF. DNA for the CDR3: TGCAGCGTTCGGCAGGGCTATGGCTACACCTTC. This chain links TRBV29-1 with TRBJ1-2; the D gene is possibly TRBD1 (5 bases). The ends were cut back, 5 bases at V and 4 bases at J, with 8 bases in the middle. CDR1 SQVTM and CDR2 ANQGSEA come from the germline V gene. CDR3 size: 11 residues.

The chain employs TRBV2 and TRBJ1-2, with a possible D match to TRBD1 (6 bases). V dropped 5 bases and J dropped 8 bases, with 15 bases sitting between them. This CDR3 is built from 13 residues. The V gene's germline CDR1 is SNHLY and CDR2 FYNNEI. Written as DNA, the CDR3 is TGTGCCAGCAGTATGAAGGACAGCGTAGGCTACACCTTC. Residues: CASSMKDSVGYTF.

This clone was seen just once. CDR3 residues: CATSLDGRNSPLHF. For the CDR3, the DNA is TGTGCCACCAGCCTAGATGGCAGAAATTCACCCCTCCACTTT. The V call is TRBV15, the J call TRBJ1-6, with D unclear. Germline-derived CDR1 and CDR2 are LNHNV and YYDKDF (reference sequence). This CDR3 has 14 residues. V was cut by 5 bases and J by 7 bases, with 12 bases left in between. Full variable domain (outside the CDR3, taken from reference TRBV15 and TRBJ1-6): DAMVIQNPRYQVTQFGKPVTLSCSQTLNHNVMYWYQQKSSQAPKLLFHYYDKDFNNEADTPDNFQSRRPNTSFCFLDIRSPGLGDTAMYLCATSLDGRNSPLHFGNGTRLTVT.

This clone was counted only a few times. The V call is TRBV7-8, the J call TRBJ2-7; 7 nucleotides agree with TRBD2. Germline CDR1 is SGHVS and CDR2 is FQNEAQ. CDR3 length: 15 residues. V shed 1 base and J 0 bases; nucleotides not matched to a gene: 3. CDR3 residues: CASSLGLAVSYEQYF. As DNA, the CDR3 is TGTGCCAGCAGCTTAGGTCTAGCGGTCTCCTACGAGCAGTACTTC.

The chain links TRBV28 to TRBJ1-5; D perhaps matches TRBD1 (6 bases). Deletions cut 4 bases from V and 3 bases from J, with 19 bases between. The CDR3 is 17 amino acids. Per the germline V gene, CDR1 is MDHEN and CDR2 is SYDVKM. CDR3 DNA sequence: TGTGCCAGCAGTTATGATGGCCGAGGGGGTTTCAATCAGCCCCAGCATTTT. It translates to CASSYDGRGGFNQPQHF. The complete variable domain, with remaining parts taken from reference TRBV28 and TRBJ1-5, reads DVKVTQSSRYLVKRTGEKVFLECVQDMDHENMFWYRQDPGLGLRLIYFSYDVKMKEKGDIPEGYSVSREKKERFSLILESASTNQTSMYLCASSYDGRGGFNQPQHFGDGTRLSIL.

The rearrangement joins TRBV19 to TRBJ1-2, with 7 bases that match TRBD1. The CDR3 runs to 13 residues. V was clipped by 5 bases and J by 6 bases; unmatched bases: 6. Looked up from germline, CDR1 is LNHDA and CDR2 is SQIVND (reference sequence). CDR3 nucleotides: TGTGCCAGTAGTCTGGGCAGGGGGAATGGCTACACCTTC. Protein: CASSLGRGNGYTF.

Note on this clone: The identical CDR3 is also encoded by other nucleotide sequences in the sample. This sequence joins TRBV5-1 and TRBJ2-5, with D uncertain. The CDR3 is 14 residues long. Trimming stripped 0 bases from V and 2 bases from J, with 8 bases between. CDR1 is SGHRS, CDR2 YFSETQ, per germline. CDR3 in DNA: TGCGCCAGCAGCTTGGGGGCAGGACAAGAGACCCAGTACTTC. Protein product: CASSLGAGQETQYF.

The chain carries TRBV7-6 and TRBJ2-7; 9 bases agree with TRBD1. V dropped 5 bases and J dropped 6; count of bases not matched to a gene: 20. This CDR3 spans 18 amino acids. CDR1 is SGHVS and CDR2 is FNYEAQ in the germline V gene. CDR3 DNA sequence: TGTGCCAGCAGCCCTCCCGGGACAGGGAATAAGGGTCTATCCGAGCAGTACTTC. Protein sequence: CASSPPGTGNKGLSEQYF. Full variable domain (rest looked up from reference TRBV7-6 and TRBJ2-7): GAGVSQSPRYKVTKRGQDVALRCDPISGHVSLYWYRQALGQGPEFLTYFNYEAQQDKSGLPNDRFSAERPEGSISTLTIQRTEQRDSAMYRCASSPPGTGNKGLSEQYFGPGTRLTVT.

The chain carries TRBV11-2 and TRBJ2-7; D is possibly TRBD2 (6 bases). V lost 5 bases and J 4 bases, leaving 15 bases between the germline ends. This CDR3 has 14 residues. Germline CDR1 is SGHAT and CDR2 is FQNNGV. CDR3 in amino acids: CASSSVPGRYEQYF. The CDR3, as DNA: TGTGCCAGCAGCAGCGTCCCTGGGAGGTACGAGCAGTACTTC. Full variable domain (missing parts from reference TRBV11-2 and TRBJ2-7): EAGVAQSPRYKIIEKRQSVAFWCNPISGHATLYWYQQILGQGPKLLIQFQNNGVVDDSQLPKDRFSAERLKGVDSTLKIQPAKLEDSAVYLCASSSVPGRYEQYFGPGTRLTVT.

V is TRBV29-1 and J is TRBJ2-2; 14 bases agree with TRBD2. CDR3 length equals 14 residues. CDR1 is SQVTM and CDR2 is ANQGSEA in the germline V gene. V was clipped by 6 bases and J by 6 bases; unmatched bases: 3. CDR3 loop: CSVGGLAGAGELFF. CDR3 coding DNA: TGCAGCGTGGGGGGACTAGCGGGAGCCGGGGAGCTGTTTTTT.

CDR3 nucleotides: TGCGCCAGCAGCTTGGGACAGACCGGGGAGCTGTTTTTT. This codes for CASSLGQTGELFF. This sequence joins TRBV5-1 and TRBJ2-2; TRBD1 might be the D (5 bases). CDR1 is SGHRS and CDR2 is YFSETQ in the germline V gene. V lost 0 bases and J lost 5, with 5 bases in between. The CDR3 length is 13 residues.

The chain links TRBV6-6 to TRBJ1-2; D call uncertain. Trimming stripped 0 bases from V and 8 bases from J, with 10 bases between. The CDR3 runs to 13 residues. Germline values: CDR1 MNHNY, CDR2 SVGAGI (reference sequence). The CDR3 loop is CASSYSPADGYTF. CDR3 DNA sequence: TGTGCCAGCAGTTACTCCCCCGCGGACGGCTACACCTTC.

The chain links TRBV7-9 to TRBJ1-1; perhaps TRBD1 as D (6 bases). The CDR3 has 13 amino acids. The V end was cut by 0 bases, the J end by 4 bases, with 6 bases between. Germline values: CDR1 SEHNR, CDR2 FQNEAQ (reference sequence). The CDR3 DNA follows: TGTGCCAGCAGCTTAGCGGGGGCCACTGAAGCTTTCTTT. Translation gives CASSLAGATEAFF. Supplemented by reference TRBV7-9 and TRBJ1-1, the full variable domain reads DTGVSQNPRHKITKRGQNVTFRCDPISEHNRLYWYRQTLGQGPEFLTYFQNEAQLEKSRLLSDRFSAERPKGSFSTLEIQRTEQGDSAMYLCASSLAGATEAFFGQGTRLTVV.

The rearrangement links TRBV4-1 to TRBJ1-5; D is ambiguous. Trimming took off 0 bases at V and 0 bases at J, with 12 bases between the two ends. CDR1 and CDR2 (germline): MGHRA, YSYEKL. This CDR3 is 17 amino acids long. The CDR3 here is CASSQEGGVYSNQPQHF. The CDR3 bases are TGCGCCAGCAGCCAAGAAGGAGGAGTCTATAGCAATCAGCCCCAGCATTTT.

This rearrangement joins TRBV9 to TRBJ2-5; TRBD1 is a possible D gene (6 bases). Germline values: CDR1 SGDLS, CDR2 YYNGEE. V gave up 0 bases and J gave up 2 bases, with 11 bases separating them. CDR3 length: 15 residues. The CDR3 loop is CASSVDGGRQETQYF. The CDR3, as DNA: TGTGCCAGCAGCGTAGATGGGGGCAGACAAGAGACCCAGTACTTC. The variable domain in full, completed from reference TRBV9 and TRBJ2-5, reads DSGVTQTPKHLITATGQRVTLRCSPRSGDLSVYWYQQSLDQGLQFLIQYYNGEERAKGNILERFSAQQFPDLHSELNLSSLELGDSALYFCASSVDGGRQETQYFGPGTRLLVL.

This chain connects TRBV19 to TRBJ2-2, with no clear D. The length of the CDR3 is 12 residues. CDR1 LNHDA and CDR2 SQIVND come from the germline V gene (reference sequence). Trimming removed 10 bases at V and 5 bases at J, with 11 bases between. The CDR3 coding sequence is TGTGCCACCGCTGCGGAGACCGGGGAGCTGTTTTTT. Translated, it gives CATAAETGELFF.

The CDR3 loop reads CAISGWDSNYGYTF. For the CDR3, the DNA is TGTGCCATCAGTGGTTGGGACAGCAACTATGGCTACACCTTC. This chain joins TRBV10-3 and TRBJ1-2; 7 bases are a match to TRBD1. With V trimmed by 4 bases and J by 2 bases, 4 bases remained unmatched. Germline V gives CDR1 ENHRY, CDR2 SYGVKD. The CDR3 is 14 residues long.

The chain recombines TRBV7-2 with TRBJ1-1; D perhaps matches TRBD1 (6 bases). Deletions cut 2 bases from V and 4 bases from J, with 17 bases between. Germline CDR1 reads SGHTA; CDR2 reads FQGNSA. This CDR3 spans 16 amino acids. The CDR3 is CASSLWPVVQGTEAFF. CDR3 coding DNA: TGTGCCAGCAGCTTATGGCCTGTGGTACAGGGCACTGAAGCTTTCTTT.

This rearrangement joins TRBV25-1 to TRBJ2-1; 10 positions agree with TRBD2. Germline CDR1 reads MGHDK; CDR2 reads SYGVNS. The CDR3 extends over 15 amino acids. V gave up 2 bases and J gave up 7 bases; unmatched junction bases: 5. The chain's CDR3 is CASSESLAGDNEQFF. The CDR3 bases are TGTGCCAGCAGTGAAAGTCTAGCGGGAGATAATGAGCAGTTCTTC.